This T cell receptor beta chain came from a study of shared clonotypes between healthy human individuals. This CDR3 contains 15 residues. CDR1 MNHEY and CDR2 SVGAGI come from the germline V gene. V was clipped by 6 bases and J by 6 bases; unmatched bases: 6. Assay used: immunoSEQ multiplex PCR; TCRdb lists only in-frame clones, some missing. There are some 1,600,000 clones in the sample; roughly 98% occur only once, and approximately 0.44% lies in the top ten. Sequenced input: naive CD4+ T cells sorted from blood. This sample's subset: CD45RA+ positively selected. The receptor was derived from a man aged 25 to 40 in good health. The chain has TRBV6-5 and TRBJ2-2, with 11 positions matching TRBD1. The CDR3 DNA follows: TGTGCCAGCAGAGGCCGGGACAGGGGGTCCGGGGAGCTGTTTTTT. Amino acid sequence: CASRGRDRGSGELFF.